The 21 T cell receptor beta chains below all came from one sample that was sequenced in a study of cytomegalovirus exposure and HLA in healthy donors. The PCR employed 60 Vbeta primers together with 13 Jbeta primers. TCRdb's table, derived via immunoSEQ multiplex PCR, lists solely in-frame clones and lacks some. Here the sample spans 100,000 to 150,000 clones, around three quarters being singletons. The sample comprised PBMCs. Receptor source: a man aged 35-49 years in good health and CMV-seronegative.

The V call is TRBV5-4, the J call TRBJ2-3, with TRBD2 matching 8 bases. The CDR3 spans 15 residues. V lost 4 bases, J lost 2 bases, and 6 bases stayed unmatched. The germline V gene encodes CDR1 SGHNT and CDR2 YYREEE (reference sequence). The CDR3 DNA is TGTGCCAGCAGCCCTACTAGCGGTTTCACAGATACGCAGTATTTT. Translation: CASSPTSGFTDTQYF.

V is TRBV7-9 and J is TRBJ2-7; weak D call: TRBD2 (6 bases). This CDR3 has 15 amino acids. The V and J ends lost 4 bases and 0 bases respectively, with 13 bases between them. Looked up from germline, CDR1 is SEHNR and CDR2 is FQNEAQ (reference sequence). CDR3 amino acids: CASSYGTLSSYEQYF. In DNA, the CDR3 is TGTGCCAGCAGCTATGGGACTTTATCCTCCTACGAGCAGTACTTC.

The V gene is TRBV19, the J gene TRBJ2-5, with a possible D match to TRBD2 (5 bases). V was shortened by 4 bases and J by 5 bases, with 11 bases between the two germline ends. This CDR3 has 13 residues. CDR1 and CDR2 (germline): LNHDA, SQIVND (reference sequence). CDR3 in DNA: TGTGCCAGTAGTAAGTTGCGGGTGGAGACCCAGTACTTC. Encoded protein: CASSKLRVETQYF.

The rearrangement links TRBV11-2 to TRBJ1-6; 7 bases line up with TRBD1. Trimming at V came to 5 bases and at J to 10 bases, leaving 5 bases not matched to a gene. Looked up from germline, CDR1 is SGHAT and CDR2 is FQNNGV. The CDR3 extends over 13 amino acids. The CDR3 coding sequence is TGTGCCAGCAGCCCCGACAGGGAATCACCCCTCCACTTT. It yields the protein CASSPDRESPLHF.

The chain uses TRBV11-2 and TRBJ2-1; the D is unclear. Germline V gene lookup returns CDR1 SGHAT and CDR2 FQNNGV. The V and J ends lost 1 base and 12 bases respectively, with 7 bases between them. CDR3 length: 11 residues. CDR3: CASSLAGTQFF. CDR3 sequence (DNA): TGTGCCAGCAGCTTAGCGGGTACGCAGTTCTTC. The entire variable domain, with the rest obtained from reference TRBV11-2 and TRBJ2-1, is as follows: EAGVAQSPRYKIIEKRQSVAFWCNPISGHATLYWYQQILGQGPKLLIQFQNNGVVDDSQLPKDRFSAERLKGVDSTLKIQPAKLEDSAVYLCASSLAGTQFFGPGTRLTVL.

This clone showed up just once. Within the sample, other DNA sequences also encode this same CDR3. The V gene is TRBV5-5, the J gene TRBJ1-2; 7 nucleotides agree with TRBD1. Germline V gene lookup returns CDR1 SGHKS and CDR2 YYEKEE (reference sequence). Losses at the gene ends were 0 bases for V and 2 bases for J; bases not matched to a gene: 4. This CDR3 comprises 15 residues. The CDR3 nucleotides are TGTGCCAGCAGCTTGGCCGGGACAGTCAACTATGGCTACACCTTC. This sequence encodes CASSLAGTVNYGYTF.

The rearrangement links TRBV5-1 to TRBJ1-4, with TRBD1 matching over 7 bases. The germline V gene has CDR1 SGHRS and CDR2 YFSETQ. This CDR3 has 18 amino acids. V was clipped by 4 bases and J by 3 bases; unmatched bases: 15. The DNA of the CDR3 is TGCGCCAGCAGCCGCTGGTCGGACCCCACAGGGGCTAATGAAAAACTGTTTTTT. Amino acid sequence: CASSRWSDPTGANEKLFF.

This clone appeared a few times. The chain employs TRBV5-6 and TRBJ1-1; possibly TRBD1 for D (5 bases). Germline V gives CDR1 SGHDT, CDR2 YYEEEE. The germline V and J ends were trimmed by 0 bases and 8 bases, with 11 bases remaining between them. CDR3 length: 13 amino acids. CDR3 amino acids: CASSLGQRGEAFF. CDR3 DNA: TGTGCCAGCAGCTTGGGACAGCGGGGCGAAGCTTTCTTT.

This chain joins TRBV29-1 and TRBJ1-1; unclear D gene. The germline V gene has CDR1 SQVTM and CDR2 ANQGSEA. The CDR3 is made up of 12 amino acids. Trimming removed 5 bases from V and 1 base from J, with 8 bases in between. The CDR3 bases are TGCAGCGTTTCAATGGCGAACACTGAAGCTTTCTTT. Residues: CSVSMANTEAFF.

This chain joins TRBV6-5 and TRBJ1-1, with 7 bases identical to TRBD1. CDR3 length equals 15 residues. CDR1 is MNHEY and CDR2 is SVGAGI in the germline V gene. The ends lost 2 bases at V and 6 bases at J; junction bases unmatched: 9. CDR3: CASSYRETGWPEAFF. The CDR3 DNA reads as TGTGCCAGCAGTTACCGCGAGACAGGGTGGCCTGAAGCTTTCTTT.

V and J are TRBV27 and TRBJ1-1, with no clear D. The CDR3 covers 14 residues. Trimming removed 10 bases at V and 3 bases at J, with 18 bases between. Germline V lookup: CDR1 MNHEY, CDR2 SMNVEV (reference sequence). CDR3: CATGYPGRYTEAFF. The DNA for the CDR3 is TGTGCCACGGGATATCCGGGCAGATACACTGAAGCTTTCTTT.

With respect to this clone: At one end the junction does not follow the germline gene, possibly because of a read error. The chain couples TRBV11-1 to TRBJ2-6; TRBD1 is a possible D gene (5 bases). This CDR3 spans 15 amino acids. Per the germline V gene, CDR1 is SGHAT and CDR2 is FQDESV (reference sequence). CDR3 residues: CASSSSVSGANGLTF. CDR3 in DNA: TGTGCCAGCAGCTCCAGTGTCTCTGGGGCCAACGGCCTGACTTTC.

This chain connects TRBV7-3 to TRBJ1-1; tentatively, D is TRBD1 (5 bases). Deletions cut 3 bases from V and 3 bases from J, with 11 bases between. CDR1 is SGHTA and CDR2 is FQGTGA in the germline V gene. The CDR3 loop spans 14 amino acids. For the CDR3, the DNA is TGTGCCAGCAGCTTTTATGGGGGGGACACTGAAGCTTTCTTT. This translates into CASSFYGGDTEAFF.

The rearrangement joins TRBV7-6 to TRBJ2-5, with 7 bases lining up with TRBD1. In germline, CDR1 is SGHVS, CDR2 FNYEAQ. V gave up 4 bases and J gave up 0 bases; unmatched junction bases: 2. The CDR3 contains 14 residues. Here the CDR3 DNA reads TGTGCCAGCAGCTGGGGACAGAACCAAGAGACCCAGTACTTC. Its translation is CASSWGQNQETQYF.

There are a few counts of this clone. The V and J genes are TRBV30 and TRBJ1-6, with 10 bases matching TRBD1. This CDR3 region has 14 residues. Germline V CDR1 and CDR2: GTSNPN, SVGIG (reference sequence). Losses at the gene ends were 1 base for V and 13 bases for J; bases not matched to a gene: 7. The CDR3 sequence: CAWSEGQGSFPLHF. Written as DNA, the CDR3 is TGTGCCTGGAGTGAGGGACAGGGGAGTTTTCCCCTCCACTTT. Together with reference TRBV30 and TRBJ1-6, the CDR3 gives the full variable domain: SQTIHQWPATLVQPVGSPLSLECTVEGTSNPNLYWYRQAAGRGLQLLFYSVGIGQISSEVPQNLSASRPQDRQFILSSKKLLLSDSGFYLCAWSEGQGSFPLHFGNGTRLTVT.

The chain employs TRBV10-3 and TRBJ1-1; D remains unclear. Between the trimmed V and J ends, which lost 3 bases and 7 bases, there was a span of 15 bases. The CDR3 runs 14 residues. Germline-derived CDR1 and CDR2 are ENHRY and SYGVKD. CDR3: CAISEKPNPREAFF. In DNA form, the CDR3 reads TGTGCCATCAGTGAAAAACCTAACCCCCGTGAAGCTTTCTTT.

This sequence joins TRBV25-1 and TRBJ1-1; D might be TRBD1 (5 bases). Deletions cut 8 bases from V and 1 base from J, with 14 bases between. Germline CDR1 and CDR2: MGHDK and SYGVNS. The CDR3 runs 14 residues. CDR3 sequence: CASRKRGANTEAFF. The CDR3 DNA is TGTGCCAGCCGGAAAAGGGGCGCGAACACTGAAGCTTTCTTT.

The rearrangement links TRBV6-1 to TRBJ1-1; 10 nucleotides line up with TRBD1. The CDR3 totals 15 residues. Germline V CDR1 and CDR2: MNHNS, SASEGT. After removal of 6 bases from V and 4 bases from J, the junction contained 8 bases not matched to a gene. The CDR3 DNA is TGTGCCAGCAGCCGACAGGACAGGGGGGGCACTGAAGCTTTCTTT. The encoded protein is CASSRQDRGGTEAFF.

The chain carries TRBV27 and TRBJ1-6; 7 bases agree with TRBD1. J gave up 7 bases and V 5 bases, and 8 bases lay outside the gene matches. Germline CDR1 is MNHEY and CDR2 is SMNVEV (reference sequence). This CDR3 comprises 15 residues. The CDR3: CASSLQGRLNSPLHF. The DNA of the CDR3 is TGTGCCAGCAGTCTACAGGGGCGTTTGAATTCACCCCTCCACTTT.

This clone came up once. The V and J genes are TRBV7-8 and TRBJ1-1; no clear D gene. The CDR3 has 12 amino acids. Trimming removed 5 bases from V and 0 bases from J, with 4 bases in between. Germline V lookup: CDR1 SGHVS, CDR2 FQNEAQ. CDR3 in amino acids: CASSRVNTEAFF. The DNA for the CDR3 is TGTGCCAGCAGCCGGGTGAACACTGAAGCTTTCTTT.

This sequence joins TRBV11-2 and TRBJ2-7, with a weak D call TRBD1 (6 bases). Germline lookup yields CDR1 SGHAT and CDR2 FQNNGV. CDR3 size: 15 residues. V was clipped by 0 bases and J by 4 bases, with 13 bases between them. CDR3 loop: CASSLDHNRAYEQYF. In DNA form, the CDR3 reads TGTGCCAGCAGCTTAGATCATAACAGGGCTTACGAGCAGTACTTC. The full variable domain, with the rest looked up from reference TRBV11-2 and TRBJ2-7, is EAGVAQSPRYKIIEKRQSVAFWCNPISGHATLYWYQQILGQGPKLLIQFQNNGVVDDSQLPKDRFSAERLKGVDSTLKIQPAKLEDSAVYLCASSLDHNRAYEQYFGPGTRLTVT.